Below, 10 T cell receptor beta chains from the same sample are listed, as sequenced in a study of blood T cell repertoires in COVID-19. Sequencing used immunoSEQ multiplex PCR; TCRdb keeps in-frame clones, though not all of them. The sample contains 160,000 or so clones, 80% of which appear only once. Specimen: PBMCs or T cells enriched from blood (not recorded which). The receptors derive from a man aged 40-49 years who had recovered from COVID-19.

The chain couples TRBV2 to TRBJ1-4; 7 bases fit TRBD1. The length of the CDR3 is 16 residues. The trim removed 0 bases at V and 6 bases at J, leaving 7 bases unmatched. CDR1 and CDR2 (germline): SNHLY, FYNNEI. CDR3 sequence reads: CASSEAPGQIHEKLFF. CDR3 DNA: TGTGCCAGCAGTGAAGCACCGGGACAGATTCATGAAAAACTGTTTTTT.

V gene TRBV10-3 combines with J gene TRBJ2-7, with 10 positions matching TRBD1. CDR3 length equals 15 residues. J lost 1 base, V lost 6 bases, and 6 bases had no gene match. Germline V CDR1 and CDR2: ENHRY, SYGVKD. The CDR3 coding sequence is TGTGCCATCAGCGACTGGGACAGGGGTTCCTACGAGCAGTACTTC. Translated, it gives CAISDWDRGSYEQYF.

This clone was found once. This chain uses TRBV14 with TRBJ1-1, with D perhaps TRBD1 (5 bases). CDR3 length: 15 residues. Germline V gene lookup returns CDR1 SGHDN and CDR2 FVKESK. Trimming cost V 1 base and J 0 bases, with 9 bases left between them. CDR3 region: CASSQGGRLNTEAFF. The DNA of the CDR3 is TGTGCCAGCAGCCAAGGGGGCAGATTGAACACTGAAGCTTTCTTT.

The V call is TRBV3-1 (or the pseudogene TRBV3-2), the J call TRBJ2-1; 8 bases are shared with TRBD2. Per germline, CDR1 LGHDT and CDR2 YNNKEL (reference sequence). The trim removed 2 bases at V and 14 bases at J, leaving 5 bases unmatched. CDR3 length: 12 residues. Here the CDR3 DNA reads TGTGCCAGCAGCCAATCTTCGGGGGGGAAGTTCTTC. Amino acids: CASSQSSGGKFF.

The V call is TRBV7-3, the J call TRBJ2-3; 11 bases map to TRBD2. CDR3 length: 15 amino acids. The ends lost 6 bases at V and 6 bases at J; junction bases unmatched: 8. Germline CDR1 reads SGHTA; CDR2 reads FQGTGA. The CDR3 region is CASSPPSGGRDTQYF. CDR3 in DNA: TGTGCCAGCAGTCCTCCTAGCGGGGGGCGCGATACGCAGTATTTT.

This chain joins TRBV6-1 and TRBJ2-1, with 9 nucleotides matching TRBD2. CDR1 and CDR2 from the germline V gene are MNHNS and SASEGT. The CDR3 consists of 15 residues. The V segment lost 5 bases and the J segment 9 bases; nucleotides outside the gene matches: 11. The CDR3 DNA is TGTGCCAGCAGTCCACGCGGGGGGGCAAGATTTGAGCAGTTCTTC. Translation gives CASSPRGGARFEQFF.

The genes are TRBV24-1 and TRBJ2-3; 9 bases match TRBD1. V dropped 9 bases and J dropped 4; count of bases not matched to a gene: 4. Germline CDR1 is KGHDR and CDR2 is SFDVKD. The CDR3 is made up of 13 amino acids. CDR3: CATGTGKADTQYF. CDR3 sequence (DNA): TGTGCCACCGGGACAGGGAAGGCAGATACGCAGTATTTT.

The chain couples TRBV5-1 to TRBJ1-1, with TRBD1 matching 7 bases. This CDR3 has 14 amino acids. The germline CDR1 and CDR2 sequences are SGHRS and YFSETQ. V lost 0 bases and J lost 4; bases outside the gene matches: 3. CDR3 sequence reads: CASSLDRGGTEAFF. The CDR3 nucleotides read TGCGCCAGCAGCTTGGACAGGGGAGGCACTGAAGCTTTCTTT.

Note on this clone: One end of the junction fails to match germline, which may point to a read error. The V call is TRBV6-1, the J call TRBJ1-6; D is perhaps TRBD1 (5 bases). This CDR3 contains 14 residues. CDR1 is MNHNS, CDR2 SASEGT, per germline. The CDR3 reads CASREGARYSPLHF. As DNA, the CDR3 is TGTGCCAGCAGAGAAGGGGCGAGATACTCACCCCTCCACTTT.

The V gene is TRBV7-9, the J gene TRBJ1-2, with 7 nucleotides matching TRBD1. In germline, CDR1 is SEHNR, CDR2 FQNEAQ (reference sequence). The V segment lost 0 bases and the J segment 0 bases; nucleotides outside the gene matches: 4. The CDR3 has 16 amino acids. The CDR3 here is CASSLARDSANYGYTF. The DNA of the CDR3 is TGTGCCAGCAGCTTAGCGCGGGACAGCGCTAACTATGGCTACACCTTC.